These T cell receptor beta chains were read from a single sample in a study of identical twins. TCRdb reanalysed the 5' RACE reads using MiXCR and keeps one entry per CDR3 protein. The data show about 550,000 distinct CDR3 sequences, with 20% to 25% seen just once and approximately 0.52% held by the top ten. These same data were also listed under a study on yellow fever vaccine responses in identical twins.

Material: CD4+ T cells sorted from blood. The receptors originated from a woman between 18 and 29 years old in good health. The CDR3 runs from the conserved cysteine through the conserved F or W. D genes are given only for firm matches. Clone size, where shown, is once, few, many, or a class for clones that have expanded.

clone_size,v_call,d_call,cdr3_length,j_call,cdr3_aa,cdr3_nt
few,TRBV9,.,15,TRBJ2-2,CASSVEQWRSGELFF,TGTGCCAGCAGCGTAGAACAATGGCGGTCCGGGGAGCTGTTTTTT
.,TRBV5-1,TRBD1,20,TRBJ2-1,CASSFQPRLPGQSSYNEQFF,TGCGCCAGCAGCTTCCAACCCCGCTTACCGGGACAGAGCTCCTACAATGAGCAGTTTTTC
.,TRBV5-4,.,13,TRBJ2-2,CASSSRTDGELFF,TGTGCCAGCAGCTCCAGGACTGACGGGGAGCTGTTTTTT
.,TRBV4-1,.,16,TRBJ2-2,CASSQLSGPGVGELFF,TGCGCCAGCAGCCAACTAAGCGGACCCGGGGTCGGGGAGCTGTTTTTT
few,TRBV7-8,.,15,TRBJ1-2,CASSLGARQEVGYTF,TGTGCCAGCAGCTTAGGGGCACGACAAGAAGTAGGCTACACCTTC
few,TRBV10-1,.,13,TRBJ1-5,CASSETGNQPQHF,TGCGCCAGCAGTGAGACTGGCAATCAGCCCCAGCATTTT
.,TRBV3-1,.,14,TRBJ1-6,CASSQSWVNSPLHF,TGTGCCAGCAGCCAGAGTTGGGTTAATTCACCCCTCCACTTT
.,TRBV5-5,.,17,TRBJ2-1,CASSFLQGSTLYNEQFF,TGTGCCAGCAGCTTTCTTCAGGGATCGACTTTATACAATGAGCAGTTCTTC
few,TRBV15,.,16,TRBJ1-6,CATSRVPYSYNSPLHF,TGTGCCACCAGCAGAGTGCCTTATTCCTATAATTCACCCCTCCACTTT
once,TRBV2,.,11,TRBJ2-7,CASRGETRQYF,TGTGCCAGCAGAGGCGAGACCAGGCAGTACTTC
few,TRBV3-1,TRBD2,19,TRBJ2-1,CACSQRPRTSGSFYNEQFF,TGTGCCTGCAGCCAACGCCCCCGGACTAGCGGGAGTTTCTACAATGAGCAGTTCTTC
.,TRBV12-3/TRBV12-4,.,13,TRBJ2-3,CASKTAGTDTQYF,TGTGCCAGCAAAACCGCTGGCACAGATACGCAGTATTTT
.,TRBV6-5,.,15,TRBJ1-6,CASSYVTGSNSPLHF,TGTGCCAGCAGTTACGTAACAGGGAGTAATTCACCCCTCCACTTT
few,TRBV19,TRBD2,16,TRBJ2-1,CASSTGLAGDYNEQFF,TGTGCCAGTAGTACGGGACTAGCGGGAGATTACAATGAGCAGTTCTTC
few,TRBV7-9,.,15,TRBJ2-3,CASSLVGGPGDTQYF,TGTGCCAGCAGCTTAGTCGGAGGGCCGGGAGATACGCAGTATTTT
few,TRBV3-1,TRBD2,14,TRBJ2-7,CASSPSGKPYEQYF,TGTGCCAGCAGCCCTAGCGGAAAACCCTACGAGCAGTACTTC
few,TRBV20-1,.,13,TRBJ2-4,CSARDSSVGIQYF,TGCAGTGCTAGAGACTCTAGCGTCGGCATTCAGTACTTC
.,TRBV6-4,.,12,TRBJ2-7,CASSETSHEQYF,TGTGCCAGCAGTGAAACTAGTCACGAGCAGTACTTC
.,TRBV5-1,TRBD1,15,TRBJ2-1,CASSRGTGAYNEQFF,TGCGCCAGCAGCCGCGGGACAGGGGCCTACAATGAGCAGTTCTTC
few,TRBV14,.,14,TRBJ1-1,CASSRGTSLSWAFF,TGTGCCAGCAGCCGCGGGACGAGTTTGAGTTGGGCTTTCTTT
.,TRBV2,.,15,TRBJ1-1,CASRQHRQMNTEAFF,TGTGCCAGCAGGCAACACCGACAGATGAACACTGAAGCTTTCTTT
.,TRBV3-1,TRBD1,15,TRBJ1-5,CASSYAGTGGQPQHF,TGTGCCAGCAGTTACGCCGGGACAGGGGGTCAGCCCCAGCATTTT
once,TRBV5-5,.,16,TRBJ2-6,CASSLIRSSGANVLTF,TGTGCCAGCAGCTTGATTAGATCCTCTGGGGCCAACGTCCTGACTTTC
many,TRBV4-2,TRBD2,19,TRBJ2-1,CASSQDGTNFRSSYNEQFF,TGTGCCAGCAGCCAAGACGGGACTAACTTTCGTAGCTCCTACAATGAGCAGTTCTTC
.,TRBV14,TRBD2,18,TRBJ2-7,CASSHLLLAGGPRSEQYF,TGTGCCAGCAGCCACCTCCTACTAGCGGGAGGGCCAAGGAGCGAGCAGTACTTC
few,TRBV6-2/TRBV6-3,.,16,TRBJ1-4,CASKKGGVGGSEKLFF,TGTGCCAGCAAAAAGGGAGGGGTCGGCGGATCGGAAAAACTGTTTTTT
many,TRBV7-8,.,13,TRBJ2-1,CASSPPRRDEQFF,TGTGCCAGCAGCCCTCCCCGGAGGGATGAGCAGTTCTTC
many,TRBV4-1,.,14,TRBJ1-1,CASSQVKRGIEAFF,TGCGCCAGCAGCCAGGTTAAGAGGGGGATCGAAGCTTTCTTT
.,TRBV20-1,.,13,TRBJ2-7,CSALARSSYEQYF,TGCAGTGCTCTCGCCAGGAGCTCCTACGAGCAGTACTTC
once,TRBV5-1,TRBD1,14,TRBJ2-3,CASSGADRVETQYF,TGCGCCAGCAGCGGGGCGGACAGGGTCGAAACGCAGTATTTT
.,TRBV3-1,TRBD1,17,TRBJ2-7,CASSQGTTQGAAREQYF,TGTGCCAGCAGCCAGGGGACTACACAGGGGGCGGCGCGGGAGCAGTACTTC
many,TRBV12-3/TRBV12-4,TRBD2,19,TRBJ2-7,CASSTLAGGPRASSYEQYF,TGTGCCAGCAGCACCCTGGCGGGAGGGCCTCGCGCGTCCTCCTACGAGCAGTACTTC
.,TRBV6-1,.,13,TRBJ1-1,CASRLGVGTEAFF,TGTGCCAGCCGCCTTGGGGTCGGCACTGAAGCTTTCTTT
.,TRBV6-1,.,13,TRBJ2-1,CASSRGLTNEQFF,TGTGCCAGCAGTCGGGGGCTCACAAATGAGCAGTTCTTC
.,TRBV7-9,TRBD2,14,TRBJ2-7,CASSPASGSYEQYF,TGTGCCAGCAGCCCAGCTAGCGGCTCCTACGAGCAGTACTTC
.,TRBV5-1,.,15,TRBJ2-4,CASSLDVGAKNIQYF,TGCGCCAGCAGCTTGGACGTGGGGGCCAAAAACATTCAGTACTTC
.,TRBV9,.,13,TRBJ1-1,CASSVVSDTEAFF,TGTGCCAGCAGCGTAGTTTCCGACACTGAAGCTTTCTTT
.,TRBV3-1,TRBD1,15,TRBJ2-7,CASSRQGTGGLEQYF,TGTGCCAGCAGCCGGCAAGGGACAGGGGGGCTCGAGCAGTACTTC
.,TRBV14,TRBD2,16,TRBJ2-5,CASSQDWLAAKETQYF,TGTGCCAGCAGCCAAGATTGGCTAGCGGCAAAAGAGACCCAGTACTTC
.,TRBV19,.,16,TRBJ2-1,CASSGPLAKGANEQFF,TGTGCCAGTAGTGGGCCCCTAGCCAAGGGTGCCAATGAGCAGTTCTTC
few,TRBV3-1,TRBD2,18,TRBJ2-3,CASSFGLAGARGTDTQYF,TGTGCCAGCAGTTTCGGACTAGCGGGGGCCCGAGGCACAGATACGCAGTATTTT
.,TRBV12-3/TRBV12-4,.,14,TRBJ2-2,CASSFGWAEGELFF,TGTGCCAGCAGTTTTGGATGGGCGGAGGGGGAGCTGTTTTTT
few,TRBV18,TRBD1,15,TRBJ2-2,CASSVQGLATGELFF,TGTGCCAGCTCAGTACAGGGGCTCGCCACCGGGGAGCTGTTTTTT
.,TRBV7-1,TRBD2,22,TRBJ2-7,CASSSPDKVVLAGPFTSGEQYF,TGTGCCAGCAGCTCGCCGGACAAAGTAGTACTAGCGGGGCCTTTCACCTCGGGCGAGCAGTACTTC
few,TRBV3-1,TRBD2,14,TRBJ2-1,CASSQMGEGQEQFF,TGTGCCAGCAGCCAGATGGGGGAGGGGCAGGAGCAGTTCTTC
.,TRBV10-3,.,13,TRBJ2-1,CAITGGSYNEQFF,TGTGCCATCACCGGGGGTTCGTACAATGAGCAGTTCTTC
.,TRBV24-1,.,14,TRBJ2-3,CATSLSGGTDTQYF,TGTGCCACCAGTCTTTCAGGGGGGACAGATACGCAGTATTTT
few,TRBV29-1,.,10,TRBJ2-7,CSVEENEQYF,TGCAGCGTTGAAGAAAACGAGCAGTACTTC
.,TRBV20-1,.,12,TRBJ2-1,CSASPYMNEQFF,TGCAGTGCTAGTCCCTATATGAATGAGCAGTTCTTC
many,TRBV11-2,.,12,TRBJ1-1,CASSLSNTEAFF,TGTGCCAGCAGCTTATCGAACACTGAAGCTTTCTTT
.,TRBV5-1,.,15,TRBJ2-5,CASRDQGSLAETQYF,TGCGCCAGCAGAGATCAGGGGTCTCTGGCCGAGACCCAGTACTTC
.,TRBV7-6,.,15,TRBJ2-7,CASSSQLRFGYEQYF,TGTGCCAGCAGCTCTCAACTTCGATTCGGATACGAGCAGTACTTC
few,TRBV10-2,.,13,TRBJ1-3,CASRDPAGNTIYF,TGCGCCAGCAGGGACCCGGCGGGAAACACCATATATTTT
.,TRBV5-1,.,14,TRBJ2-1,CASSHGTPYNEQFF,TGCGCCAGCAGCCACGGGACTCCGTACAATGAGCAGTTCTTC
.,TRBV12-3/TRBV12-4,TRBD2,19,TRBJ2-1,CASRPVPGLAGGTYNEQFF,TGTGCCAGCAGGCCAGTACCGGGACTAGCGGGAGGAACCTACAATGAGCAGTTCTTC